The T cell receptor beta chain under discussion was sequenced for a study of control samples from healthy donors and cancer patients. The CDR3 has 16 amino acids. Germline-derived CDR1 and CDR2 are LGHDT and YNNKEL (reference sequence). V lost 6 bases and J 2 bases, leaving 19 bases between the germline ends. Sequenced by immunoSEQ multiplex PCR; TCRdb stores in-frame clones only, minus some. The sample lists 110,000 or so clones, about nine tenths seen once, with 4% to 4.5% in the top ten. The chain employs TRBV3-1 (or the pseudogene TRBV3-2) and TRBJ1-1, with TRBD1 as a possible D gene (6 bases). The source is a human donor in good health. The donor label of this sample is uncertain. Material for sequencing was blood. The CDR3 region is CASSPSPGGLNTEAFF. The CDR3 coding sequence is TGTGCCAGCAGTCCCTCCCCTGGGGGGCTAAACACTGAAGCTTTCTTT.